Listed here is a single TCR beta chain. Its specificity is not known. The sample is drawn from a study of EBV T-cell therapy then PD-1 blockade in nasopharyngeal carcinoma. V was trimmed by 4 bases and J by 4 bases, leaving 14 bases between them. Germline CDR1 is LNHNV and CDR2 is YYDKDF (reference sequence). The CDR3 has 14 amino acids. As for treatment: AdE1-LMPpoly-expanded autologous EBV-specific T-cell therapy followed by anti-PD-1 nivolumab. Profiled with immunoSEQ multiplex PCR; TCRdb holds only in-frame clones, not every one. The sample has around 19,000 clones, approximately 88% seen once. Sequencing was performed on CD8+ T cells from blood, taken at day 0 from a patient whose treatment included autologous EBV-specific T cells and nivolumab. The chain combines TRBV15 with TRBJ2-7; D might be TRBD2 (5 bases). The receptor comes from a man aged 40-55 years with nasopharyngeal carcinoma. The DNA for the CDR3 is TGTGCCACCAGCATGGGAAGCGGCAGTTACGAGCAGTACTTC. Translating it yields CATSMGSGSYEQYF.